This T cell receptor beta chain was identified during a study of technical replicates of blood from a handful of donors. The assay was immunoSEQ multiplex PCR, and TCRdb's table has in-frame clones only and misses some. The table has roughly 71,000 clones, approximately 92% seen once. The sequencing sample was made of T cells isolated from PBMCs. The sequence was obtained from a human donor in good health.

In nucleotides, the CDR3 is TGTGCCAGCAGCACCTTACAGGGCTGGGGGGAGACCCAGTACTTC. Its protein product is CASSTLQGWGETQYF. The V call is TRBV11-2, the J call TRBJ2-5, with a possible D match to TRBD1 (6 bases). The ends were cut back, 5 bases at V and 5 bases at J, with 18 bases in the middle. The CDR3 has 15 amino acids. Per germline, CDR1 SGHAT and CDR2 FQNNGV. Full variable domain (rest looked up from reference TRBV11-2 and TRBJ2-5): EAGVAQSPRYKIIEKRQSVAFWCNPISGHATLYWYQQILGQGPKLLIQFQNNGVVDDSQLPKDRFSAERLKGVDSTLKIQPAKLEDSAVYLCASSTLQGWGETQYFGPGTRLLVL.